This entry concerns a single TCR beta chain. It has no known antigen specificity. Within one base of it there is no much larger clone, and no base qualities were kept. At the DNA level, this CDR3 is encoded by other sequences in the same sample as well. These data originate in a study of metastatic and nonmetastatic thyroid tumors (dated by TCRdb to 2018 to 2020). For the study in its entirety: Repertoires from peripheral blood and from tumor or nodule tissue samples of malignant and benign thyroid patients were compared.

The CDR3 has 15 amino acids, counting the end cysteine and phenylalanine. Left in the record is the CDR3 DNA by itself, 45 bases read in frame from the first base. V is shortened by 6 bases, J by 4 bases, and the region joining them spans 16 bases. The germline V gene sets CDR1 to MDHEN and CDR2 to SYDVKM. No treatment had been received by any patient before thyroid surgery. Using T-cell receptor beta sequencing, the researchers looked back retrospectively at clinical samples from patients, gathered between about 2012 and 2018. Library generation was performed with PCR. The sequencer was an Illumina HiSeq 4000. High-throughput sequencing was used to profile the TCR beta-chain CDR3 region of every patient. For the original study's pipeline: Drawing on CDR3 differences between clinicopathological groups, the researchers built a classifier meant to tell apart patients with distant-metastatic papillary thyroid cancer. The Shannon index was used to assess repertoire diversity, and the Morisita-Horn index was used to assess tumor-blood repertoire similarity. TCRdb reanalyzed the raw reads on its own, using fastp at Q25 for trimming and MiXCR for clone calling, and kept in-frame beta chains. The V and J calls and clone size are TCRdb's, not the authors'. This sample holds some 25,000 clones; approximately 20% were observed only once. In total, the top ten clones hold approximately 7.5% of the sample.

On the study overall, not on this receptor specifically: In both blood and tumor samples, malignant tumors were reported to have significantly higher TCR beta diversity than benign nodules.

The clonotype was recovered from a female donor with papillary thyroid cancer or a benign thyroid nodule (not recorded which). Some clones in this sample may be carry-over from other donors' samples. The receptor chain draws on TRBV28 and TRBJ1-5; the D gene identity is not certain. Sequencing was carried out using blood. The DNA sequence follows: TGTGCCAGCAGCTCCCCACAAGGTCCAAATCAGCCCCAGCATTTT. Protein translation: CASSSPQGPNQPQHF.